This passage covers 11 T cell receptor beta chains from one sample sequenced in a study of blood T cell repertoires in COVID-19. Profiled with immunoSEQ multiplex PCR; TCRdb holds only in-frame clones, not every one. Of 300,000 to 400,000 clones in the sample, 70% to 90% are singletons; the top ten hold 3%. Sequenced material: peripheral blood. The source is a woman in her 30s with COVID-19, enrolled during active disease.

This chain uses TRBV5-5 with TRBJ1-1; perhaps TRBD1 as D (5 bases). The CDR3 is 15 residues long. The V and J ends lost 7 bases and 0 bases respectively, with 16 bases between them. Germline loops: CDR1 SGHKS, CDR2 YYEKEE (reference sequence). This CDR3 reads CASSLGEGMNTEAFF. CDR3 in DNA: TGTGCCAGCTCTTTGGGGGAGGGGATGAACACTGAAGCTTTCTTT.

This clone is a singleton in its sample. The chain is built from TRBV6-5 and TRBJ2-1; TRBD2 matches 9 bases. The CDR3 runs to 15 residues. The V gene's germline CDR1 is MNHEY and CDR2 SVGAGI. J lost 6 bases, V lost 2 bases, and 5 bases had no gene match. The CDR3: CASSYAAGGPNEQFF. CDR3 nucleotides: TGTGCCAGCAGTTACGCGGCGGGGGGGCCCAATGAGCAGTTCTTC.

On this clone: One junction end does not reproduce the germline sequence, and a read error may be involved. Here the CDR3 DNA reads TGTGCCAGTAGTATAGAGGACAGGGCTATGGTCTTC. It translates to CASSIEDRAMVF. V usage is TRBV19 and J usage is TRBJ2-1; 8 nucleotides match TRBD1. The germline CDR1 and CDR2 sequences are LNHDA and SQIVND (reference sequence). This CDR3 comprises 12 residues.

CDR3 protein: CASSLEGAVEAFF. CDR3 in DNA: TGTGCCAGCAGCTTGGAGGGGGCCGTTGAAGCTTTCTTT. The chain couples TRBV5-8 to TRBJ1-1; 7 positions match TRBD1. Per germline, CDR1 SGHTS and CDR2 YDEGEE. Trimming removed 0 bases from V and 7 bases from J; junction bases left unmatched: 3. CDR3 length: 13 residues.

The J gene is TRBJ2-7, the V gene TRBV7-2; 10 bases align to TRBD2. Unmatched junction bases numbered 10, after V lost 5 bases and J lost 3 bases. From germline, CDR1 is SGHTA and CDR2 FQGNSA. This CDR3 contains 16 residues. CDR3 in DNA: TGTGCCAGCAGCCCCGGAGGGGAGCGGGGGGGCTACGAGCAGTACTTC. Encoded protein: CASSPGGERGGYEQYF.

The rearrangement joins TRBV30 to TRBJ2-2; TRBD2 matches 11 bases. With 5 bases clipped from V and 4 bases from J, the junction kept 3 bases outside the gene matches. Germline V gives CDR1 GTSNPN, CDR2 SVGIG (reference sequence). This CDR3 comprises 14 residues. The chain's CDR3 is CAWGGLAGTGELFF. The CDR3 DNA reads TGTGCCTGGGGTGGACTAGCGGGCACCGGGGAGCTGTTTTTT.

This chain uses TRBV11-3 with TRBJ2-3; D not resolved. The germline gives CDR1 SGHNT, CDR2 YENEEA. Trimming took off 0 bases at V and 8 bases at J, with 3 bases between the two ends. There are 11 residues in the CDR3. This CDR3 is CASSLEATQYF. CDR3 DNA sequence: TGTGCCAGCAGCTTAGAGGCTACGCAGTATTTT.

In DNA form, the CDR3 reads TGCGCCAGCAGCTCCTGGGACAGGGCCCGCGAGCAGTACTTC. Amino acid sequence: CASSSWDRAREQYF. The V and J genes are TRBV5-1 and TRBJ2-7; 9 bases are shared with TRBD1. Losses at the gene ends were 3 bases for V and 6 bases for J; bases not matched to a gene: 7. The CDR3 runs 14 residues. CDR1 is SGHRS and CDR2 is YFSETQ in the germline V gene.

The rearrangement links TRBV6-2 or TRBV6-3 to TRBJ1-2, with TRBD1 identical over 7 bases. Germline V gene sequence: CDR1 MNHEY, CDR2 SVGEGT. V was clipped by 5 bases and J by 1 base; unmatched bases: 4. The CDR3 consists of 14 residues. CDR3 sequence: CASSRDSFNYGYTF. The CDR3 DNA reads as TGTGCCAGCAGTCGGGACAGCTTTAACTATGGCTACACCTTC.

This rearrangement joins TRBV10-3 to TRBJ2-5, with TRBD1 matching 7 bases. This CDR3 has 14 residues. Germline CDR1 is ENHRY and CDR2 is SYGVKD. The J segment lost 1 base and the V segment lost 4 bases, leaving 3 bases of the junction unmatched. This CDR3 is CAISVGQAQETQYF. For the CDR3, the DNA is TGTGCCATCAGTGTCGGACAGGCCCAAGAGACCCAGTACTTC.

The chain uses TRBV5-1 and TRBJ1-1; D is undetermined. The CDR3 spans 14 residues. The germline V gene encodes CDR1 SGHRS and CDR2 YFSETQ. Trimming removed 0 bases from V and 0 bases from J, with 6 bases in between. CDR3 in amino acids: CASSLERVNTEAFF. CDR3 DNA: TGCGCCAGCAGCTTGGAGAGAGTGAACACTGAAGCTTTCTTT.